A single sample gave rise to the 19 T cell receptor beta chains below, sequenced in a study of blood T cell repertoires in COVID-19. Only in-frame clones appear in the TCRdb table, and some are missing; sequencing was by immunoSEQ multiplex PCR. The table records over 25,000 clones, around 86% of them present only once. What was sequenced was peripheral blood. The receptors originated from a woman aged 55-70 years with active COVID-19.

This sequence joins TRBV7-2 and TRBJ1-1; TRBD1 agrees at 9 bases. Germline V CDR1 and CDR2: SGHTA, FQGNSA. V shed 1 base, J shed 0 bases, and the junction held 3 bases outside the gene matches. The CDR3 has 16 amino acids. CDR3 DNA: TGTGCCAGCAGCTTAGAGGGACAGGGTTTGAACACTGAAGCTTTCTTT. Its protein product is CASSLEGQGLNTEAFF.

This chain uses TRBV28 with TRBJ2-4, with D uncertain. There are 13 residues in the CDR3. Germline CDR1 is MDHEN and CDR2 is SYDVKM. Trimming pared 8 bases from V and 0 bases from J, leaving 8 bases between. CDR3: CASENIAKNIQYF. The DNA of the CDR3 is TGTGCCAGCGAGAATATAGCCAAAAACATTCAGTACTTC.

This clone showed up just a few times. The gene calls are TRBV7-8 and TRBJ2-2; possibly TRBD1 for D (5 bases). Germline V gene lookup returns CDR1 SGHVS and CDR2 FQNEAQ. V gave up 4 bases and J gave up 0 bases, with 12 bases separating them. The CDR3 runs to 16 residues. The CDR3 spells CASSYAAQANTGELFF. The CDR3 region has the DNA TGTGCCAGCAGCTACGCCGCACAGGCGAACACCGGGGAGCTGTTTTTT.

The chain uses TRBV5-1 and TRBJ2-5; 15 bases are a match to TRBD2. This CDR3 has 17 residues. Germline V gives CDR1 SGHRS, CDR2 YFSETQ. The ends lost 1 base at V and 5 bases at J; junction bases unmatched: 6. The CDR3 protein is CASSLWGLAGGSETQYF. In nucleotides, the CDR3 is TGCGCCAGCAGCTTGTGGGGACTAGCGGGAGGTTCGGAGACCCAGTACTTC.

This clone showed up just once. The chain has TRBV15 and TRBJ2-7; TRBD2 agrees at 7 bases. The CDR3 sequence is 14 residues long. J gave up 5 bases and V 5 bases, and 9 bases lay outside the gene matches. Germline-derived CDR1 and CDR2 are LNHNV and YYDKDF (reference sequence). The CDR3 DNA sequence: TGTGCCACCAGCCCACGAAGCGGGATCGACGAGCAGTACTTC. Its protein product is CATSPRSGIDEQYF.

This clone was seen once. CDR3 nucleotide sequence: TGTGCCAGCAGTGAAAGGACAGGGCCGAATGGCTACACCTTC. Protein product: CASSERTGPNGYTF. This sequence joins TRBV2 and TRBJ1-2, with 8 bases that match TRBD1. The length of the CDR3 is 14 residues. The J segment lost 6 bases and the V segment lost 2 bases, leaving 5 bases of the junction unmatched. Germline V CDR1 and CDR2: SNHLY, FYNNEI.

This chain joins TRBV28 and TRBJ2-6; tentative D call: TRBD2 (7 bases). The CDR3 is 16 amino acids. CDR1 is MDHEN and CDR2 is SYDVKM in the germline V gene. Trimming removed 6 bases from V and 1 base from J, with 13 bases in between. Here the CDR3 DNA reads TGTGCCAGCAGCCCAAGGGGGGGGTCTGGGGCCAACGTCCTGACTTTC. Protein product: CASSPRGGSGANVLTF.

The J gene is TRBJ1-1, the V gene TRBV27; perhaps TRBD1 as D (5 bases). The V and J ends lost 2 bases and 3 bases respectively, with 7 bases between them. This CDR3 spans 13 amino acids. CDR1 and CDR2 (germline): MNHEY, SMNVEV (reference sequence). For the CDR3, the DNA is TGTGCCAGCAGTTTAGGGGCGCACACTGAAGCTTTCTTT. This translates into CASSLGAHTEAFF.

The V and J genes are TRBV10-3 and TRBJ2-3; 7 bases match TRBD1. CDR1 ENHRY and CDR2 SYGVKD come from the germline V gene. This CDR3 is 15 amino acids long. The ends lost 6 bases at V and 3 bases at J; junction bases unmatched: 9. CDR3 region: CAIRTTGSSTDTQYF. CDR3 coding DNA: TGTGCCATCAGGACGACAGGGTCTTCGACAGATACGCAGTATTTT.

This sequence joins TRBV3-1 (or the pseudogene TRBV3-2) and TRBJ1-5; D gene unclear. CDR3 length: 14 amino acids. Germline V gene sequence: CDR1 LGHDT, CDR2 YNNKEL (reference sequence). The germline V and J ends were trimmed by 5 bases and 3 bases, with 11 bases remaining between them. DNA for the CDR3: TGTGCCAGCAGCGAGGCGGCTTACAATCAGCCCCAGCATTTT. Protein product: CASSEAAYNQPQHF.

The genes are TRBV27 and TRBJ1-1, with D possibly being TRBD1 (5 bases). This CDR3 spans 13 amino acids. Germline V gene data show CDR1 as MNHEY and CDR2 as SMNVEV (reference sequence). Deletions cut 4 bases from V and 14 bases from J, with 20 bases between. The CDR3 DNA follows: TGTGCCAGCAGTTCGCGGCAGGGAAGGTATCTATTCTTT. This codes for CASSSRQGRYLFF.

The chain links TRBV7-9 to TRBJ2-3; 7 bases fit TRBD2. CDR3 size: 16 residues. Germline trimming cut 2 bases from V and 0 bases from J; bases unmatched to any gene: 5. The germline CDR1 and CDR2 sequences are SEHNR and FQNEAQ (reference sequence). This chain's CDR3 is CASSLISGVSTDTQYF. In DNA, the CDR3 is TGTGCCAGCAGCTTAATCAGCGGGGTAAGCACAGATACGCAGTATTTT. Drawing the rest from reference TRBV7-9 and TRBJ2-3, the complete variable domain is DTGVSQNPRHKITKRGQNVTFRCDPISEHNRLYWYRQTLGQGPEFLTYFQNEAQLEKSRLLSDRFSAERPKGSFSTLEIQRTEQGDSAMYLCASSLISGVSTDTQYFGPGTRLTVL.

V and J are TRBV4-1 and TRBJ2-1; 12 bases are a match to TRBD2. V shed 4 bases, J shed 7 bases, and the junction held 5 bases outside the gene matches. The CDR3 is 15 amino acids. Per germline, CDR1 MGHRA and CDR2 YSYEKL. Here the CDR3 reads CASSLRLAGGNEQFF. The CDR3 DNA reads TGCGCCAGCAGCCTCCGGCTAGCGGGGGGGAATGAGCAGTTCTTC.

The chain combines TRBV5-1 with TRBJ1-1; no firm D call. Trimming cost V 4 bases and J 0 bases, with 7 bases left between them. CDR3 size: 13 residues. CDR1 and CDR2 (germline): SGHRS, YFSETQ. CDR3 residues: CASSLGMNTEAFF. CDR3 bases: TGCGCCAGCAGCCTAGGAATGAACACTGAAGCTTTCTTT.

CDR3 in amino acids: CATSRDMGQDNGYTF. CDR3 DNA: TGTGCCACCAGCAGAGATATGGGCCAGGATAATGGCTACACCTTC. The V call is TRBV15, the J call TRBJ1-2; D unclear. The CDR3 consists of 15 residues. Trimming took 0 bases from V and 6 from J, leaving 14 bases between them. Germline V gene lookup returns CDR1 LNHNV and CDR2 YYDKDF (reference sequence).

V usage is TRBV28 and J usage is TRBJ1-1; D unclear. The V gene lost 3 bases and the J gene lost 0 bases, with 5 bases spanning the gap. The CDR3 spans 13 residues. Germline loops: CDR1 MDHEN, CDR2 SYDVKM. The DNA for the CDR3 is TGTGCCAGCAGTTTCACGGTGAACACTGAAGCTTTCTTT. Residues: CASSFTVNTEAFF.

The chain links TRBV6-1 to TRBJ2-3; 8 bases fit TRBD2. The CDR3 runs to 15 residues. Germline lookup yields CDR1 MNHNS and CDR2 SASEGT. J was trimmed by 8 bases and V by 3 bases; bases with no gene match: 10. Here the CDR3 DNA reads TGTGCCAGCAGTGATCCCCGCGGGACTAGTACTACGCAGTATTTT. The encoded protein is CASSDPRGTSTTQYF.

The chain links TRBV7-8 to TRBJ2-3, with D hard to call. The CDR3 contains 16 residues. The germline V gene encodes CDR1 SGHVS and CDR2 FQNEAQ. V gave up 0 bases and J gave up 3 bases, with 13 bases separating them. The CDR3 loop reads CASSLASGSGTDTQYF. DNA of the CDR3: TGTGCCAGCAGCTTAGCATCGGGTTCTGGGACAGATACGCAGTATTTT.

J is TRBJ1-1 and V is TRBV21-1; the D call TRBD1 from the table was never checked on the DNA. TRBV21-1 is assigned pseudogene status. The CDR3 has 16 amino acids. In DNA, the CDR3 is TGTGCCAGCAGCAAAGCCGGGGACAGGGAGAACACTGAAGCTTTCTTT. It specifies CASSKAGDRENTEAFF.